This T cell receptor (beta chain) stems from a study of CD8+ T cells in alopecia areata. TCR sequencing used cDNA made by reverse transcription of extracted RNA. Sequencing was performed with immunoSEQ multiplex PCR; in TCRdb, only in-frame clones are kept and a portion is missing. The table lists roughly 250,000 clones, 65% to 70% of them singletons. This clone showed up just a few times. Its cognate antigen is unknown. Regarding the study as a whole: Mice showed TCR sharing more clearly than patients did, possibly owing to HLA.

This CDR3 has 14 amino acids. CDR1 is SQVTM, CDR2 ANQGSEA, per germline. The V gene lost 6 bases and the J gene lost 1 base, with 14 bases spanning the gap. Here the sequenced sample was CD4+ T cells sorted from blood, taken at week 0. The sequence was collected from a human donor with alopecia areata. The chain carries TRBV29-1 and TRBJ2-3, with a possible D match to TRBD2 (6 bases). The CDR3 nucleotides are TGCAGCGTCGTGACTAGTCAACGCACAGATACGCAGTATTTT. This gives the protein CSVVTSQRTDTQYF.